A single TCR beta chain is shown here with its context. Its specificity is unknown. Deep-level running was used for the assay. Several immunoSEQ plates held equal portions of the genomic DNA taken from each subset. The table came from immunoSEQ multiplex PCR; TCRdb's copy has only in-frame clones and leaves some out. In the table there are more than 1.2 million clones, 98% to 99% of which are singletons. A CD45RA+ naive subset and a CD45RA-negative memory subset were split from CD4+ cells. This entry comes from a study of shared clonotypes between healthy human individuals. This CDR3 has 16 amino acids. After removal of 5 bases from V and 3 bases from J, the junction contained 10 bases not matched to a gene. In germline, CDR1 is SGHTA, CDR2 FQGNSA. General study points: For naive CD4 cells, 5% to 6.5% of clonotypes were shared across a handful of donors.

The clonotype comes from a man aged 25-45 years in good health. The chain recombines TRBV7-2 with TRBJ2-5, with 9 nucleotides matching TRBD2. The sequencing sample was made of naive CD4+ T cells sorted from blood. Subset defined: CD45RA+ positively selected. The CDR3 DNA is TGTGCCAGCAGCATTGCTAGCGGGGCGGGGGAAGAGACCCAGTACTTC. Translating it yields CASSIASGAGEETQYF.